This T cell receptor (beta chain) was sequenced in a study of cytomegalovirus exposure and HLA in healthy donors. Overall study: The approximately 120 million unique TCR beta sequences, from 150 million to 200 million T cells, were found by an earlier analysis. Study observations and caveats: Most TCR sequences showed up rarely, but some public TCRs showed up in many donors.

Use of 60 Vbeta and 13 Jbeta primers characterized the PCR. Clones were read by immunoSEQ multiplex PCR, and TCRdb kept only the in-frame ones, dropping some. The sample lists over 100,000 clones, about 86% seen once, with 4% to 6.5% in the top ten. This CDR3 spans 14 amino acids. Trimming took off 8 bases at V and 3 bases at J, with 11 bases between the two ends. Germline CDR1 SGHAT, CDR2 FQDESV (reference sequence). This clone appeared a few times. Its antigen is currently unknown. The chain joins TRBV11-1 to TRBJ2-6, with a tentative D call TRBD2 (5 bases). The source is a woman between 25 and 40 years old in good health and CMV-seronegative. Sequencing was performed on PBMCs. CDR3 amino acids: CASGGRVGANVLTF. CDR3 nucleotides: TGTGCCAGCGGCGGGCGAGTTGGGGCCAACGTCCTGACTTTC.